A selection of T cell receptor beta chains follows, all from one sample in a study of shared clonotypes between healthy human individuals. Profiled with immunoSEQ multiplex PCR; TCRdb holds only in-frame clones, not every one. The sample shows approximately 460,000 clones, roughly 80% of them seen only once. Sequencing input: PBMCs. Receptor source: a woman aged 40-49 years in good health. Some clones in this sample may be carry-over from other donors' samples. Each CDR3 is given with its conserved first and last residue. Fields, in order: CDR3 length, clone size, J gene, V gene, D gene, CDR3 DNA, CDR3 protein. D genes are given only for firm matches. Rows give clone size only sometimes, using once, few, many, or a class for an expanded clone.

cdr3_length: 12; clone_size: NA; j_call: TRBJ2-7; v_call: TRBV29-1; d_call: NA; cdr3_nt: TGCAGCGTTGGTCCTAACGCCTACGAGCAGTACTTC; cdr3_aa: CSVGPNAYEQYF
cdr3_length: 16; clone_size: NA; j_call: TRBJ2-7; v_call: TRBV27; d_call: TRBD2; cdr3_nt: TGTGCCAGCAGACTAGCGGGAGGGCCTGGCGTCTACGAGCAGTACTTC; cdr3_aa: CASRLAGGPGVYEQYF
cdr3_length: 15; clone_size: NA; j_call: TRBJ2-3; v_call: TRBV6-4; d_call: TRBD2; cdr3_nt: TGTGCCAGCAGTGAGACTAGCGAAAGCACAGATACGCAGTATTTT; cdr3_aa: CASSETSESTDTQYF
cdr3_length: 15; clone_size: NA; j_call: TRBJ2-7; v_call: TRBV7-9; d_call: TRBD2; cdr3_nt: TGTGCCAGCAGCTCCCCAGGGACTATAGAGGGGATCGGGTACTTC; cdr3_aa: CASSSPGTIEGIGYF
cdr3_length: 15; clone_size: few; j_call: TRBJ2-5; v_call: TRBV7-9; d_call: TRBD2; cdr3_nt: TGTGCCAGCAGCTTAGAGGGACTAGCTGAAGAGACCCAGTACTTC; cdr3_aa: CASSLEGLAEETQYF
cdr3_length: 17; clone_size: NA; j_call: TRBJ1-5; v_call: TRBV7-4; d_call: NA; cdr3_nt: TGTGCCAGCAGCTTAGGGGCCAGTATCTATAGCAATCAGCCCCAGCATTTT; cdr3_aa: CASSLGASIYSNQPQHF
cdr3_length: 14; clone_size: NA; j_call: TRBJ2-1; v_call: TRBV6-5; d_call: TRBD1; cdr3_nt: TGTGCCAGCAGTTGGGACAGGGGTAGGAATGAGCAGTTCTTC; cdr3_aa: CASSWDRGRNEQFF
cdr3_length: 15; clone_size: NA; j_call: TRBJ2-3; v_call: TRBV19; d_call: NA; cdr3_nt: TGTGCCAGTAGTATGGCTCAGGTTAGGCCAGATACGCAGTATTTT; cdr3_aa: CASSMAQVRPDTQYF
cdr3_length: 16; clone_size: NA; j_call: TRBJ1-5; v_call: TRBV7-9; d_call: NA; cdr3_nt: TGTGCCAGCAGCTTAGGGGCTATCGGACCTCATCAGCCCCAGCATTTT; cdr3_aa: CASSLGAIGPHQPQHF
cdr3_length: 16; clone_size: many; j_call: TRBJ1-2; v_call: TRBV2; d_call: NA; cdr3_nt: TGTGCCAGCAGCGCGGGCCTCCCCGACTCGGGCTATGGCTACACCTTC; cdr3_aa: CASSAGLPDSGYGYTF
cdr3_length: 15; clone_size: NA; j_call: TRBJ1-2; v_call: TRBV19; d_call: NA; cdr3_nt: TGTGCCAGTAGTATCTCCGGGGGTGGTAACTATGGCTACACCTTC; cdr3_aa: CASSISGGGNYGYTF
cdr3_length: 15; clone_size: NA; j_call: TRBJ1-1; v_call: TRBV18; d_call: NA; cdr3_nt: TGTGCCAGCTCGTCCGAGGGGGGGAGGAACACTGAAGCTTTCTTT; cdr3_aa: CASSSEGGRNTEAFF
cdr3_length: 16; clone_size: NA; j_call: TRBJ2-7; v_call: TRBV7-7; d_call: NA; cdr3_nt: TGTGCCAGCAGCTCCTACTTCAGGGACCCCTCCTACGAGCAGTACTTC; cdr3_aa: CASSSYFRDPSYEQYF
cdr3_length: 15; clone_size: NA; j_call: TRBJ2-7; v_call: TRBV4-2; d_call: NA; cdr3_nt: TGTGCCAGCAGCCAAGATCAAGCGGTGCCCTACGAGCAGTACTTC; cdr3_aa: CASSQDQAVPYEQYF
cdr3_length: 15; clone_size: NA; j_call: TRBJ1-4; v_call: TRBV30; d_call: NA; cdr3_nt: TGTGCCTGGAGTTGGCCCGGGGGCACTAATGAAAAACTGTTTTTT; cdr3_aa: CAWSWPGGTNEKLFF
cdr3_length: 11; clone_size: NA; j_call: TRBJ1-1; v_call: TRBV25-1; d_call: NA; cdr3_nt: TGTGCCAGCAGGCTGACTGGTGAAGCTTTCTTT; cdr3_aa: CASRLTGEAFF
cdr3_length: 14; clone_size: NA; j_call: TRBJ2-7; v_call: TRBV2; d_call: TRBD1; cdr3_nt: TGTGCCAGCAGTGTATCACAGGGGGGAGCCGAGCAGTACTTC; cdr3_aa: CASSVSQGGAEQYF
cdr3_length: 15; clone_size: NA; j_call: TRBJ2-3; v_call: TRBV30; d_call: NA; cdr3_nt: TGTGCCTGGAGTGTAGGTCCCCCTGGCACAGATACGCAGTATTTT; cdr3_aa: CAWSVGPPGTDTQYF
cdr3_length: 13; clone_size: NA; j_call: TRBJ2-7; v_call: TRBV2; d_call: NA; cdr3_nt: TGTGCCAGCAGTGAACTAGGGGGCTACGAGCAGTACTTC; cdr3_aa: CASSELGGYEQYF
cdr3_length: 19; clone_size: NA; j_call: TRBJ2-3; v_call: TRBV4-2; d_call: NA; cdr3_nt: TGTGCCAGCAGCCAACACGGGAGGGGCGGGACAGGGCTGTCAGATACGCAGTATTTT; cdr3_aa: CASSQHGRGGTGLSDTQYF
cdr3_length: 11; clone_size: NA; j_call: TRBJ1-2; v_call: TRBV6-1; d_call: NA; cdr3_nt: TGTGCCAGCAGTGAGGTATTCGGCTACACCTTC; cdr3_aa: CASSEVFGYTF
cdr3_length: 14; clone_size: NA; j_call: TRBJ1-2; v_call: TRBV18; d_call: NA; cdr3_nt: TGTGCCAGCTCACCCCAGGCCACTAACTATGGCTACACCTTC; cdr3_aa: CASSPQATNYGYTF
cdr3_length: 17; clone_size: NA; j_call: TRBJ1-4; v_call: TRBV5-1; d_call: NA; cdr3_nt: TGCGCCAGCAGCTTGGGCGCCCGGAGTGGGGCTAATGAAAAACTGTTTTTT; cdr3_aa: CASSLGARSGANEKLFF
cdr3_length: 17; clone_size: many; j_call: TRBJ2-3; v_call: TRBV18; d_call: NA; cdr3_nt: TGTGCCAGCTCACCACCAATTTTTACTAGCCTAAGAGATACGCAGTATTTT; cdr3_aa: CASSPPIFTSLRDTQYF
cdr3_length: 13; clone_size: few; j_call: TRBJ2-3; v_call: TRBV9; d_call: NA; cdr3_nt: TGTGCCAGCAGCTTGGAAGACGCAGATACGCAGTATTTT; cdr3_aa: CASSLEDADTQYF
cdr3_length: 12; clone_size: NA; j_call: TRBJ2-3; v_call: TRBV10-3; d_call: NA; cdr3_nt: TGTGCCATCAGCGATCGCACAGATACGCAGTATTTT; cdr3_aa: CAISDRTDTQYF
cdr3_length: 14; clone_size: NA; j_call: TRBJ2-7; v_call: TRBV7-2; d_call: NA; cdr3_nt: TGTGCCAGCAGCTCCCAGGGGTCCTCCTACGAGCAGTACTTC; cdr3_aa: CASSSQGSSYEQYF
cdr3_length: 13; clone_size: many; j_call: TRBJ2-1; v_call: TRBV7-9; d_call: NA; cdr3_nt: TGTGCCAGCGGGGTGGGGGGCGCAGATGAGCAGTTCTTC; cdr3_aa: CASGVGGADEQFF
cdr3_length: 13; clone_size: NA; j_call: TRBJ2-3; v_call: TRBV21-1; d_call: NA; cdr3_nt: TGTGCCAGCAGGGCGGCGGGGGCAGATACGCAGTATTTT; cdr3_aa: CASRAAGADTQYF
cdr3_length: 14; clone_size: NA; j_call: TRBJ2-7; v_call: TRBV5-4; d_call: NA; cdr3_nt: TGTGCCAGCAGCTTGGACAGGGCGATCTACGAGCAGTACTTC; cdr3_aa: CASSLDRAIYEQYF
cdr3_length: 13; clone_size: NA; j_call: TRBJ2-5; v_call: TRBV5-1; d_call: NA; cdr3_nt: TGCGCCAGCAGCTTGGGACTCCAAGAGACCCAGTACTTC; cdr3_aa: CASSLGLQETQYF
cdr3_length: 11; clone_size: NA; j_call: TRBJ1-1; v_call: TRBV20-1; d_call: NA; cdr3_nt: TGCAGTGCCCAGGGGAACACTGAAGCTTTCTTT; cdr3_aa: CSAQGNTEAFF
cdr3_length: 11; clone_size: NA; j_call: TRBJ1-1; v_call: TRBV28; d_call: NA; cdr3_nt: TGTGCCAGCAGCCTGAGCAGCGGAGCTTTCTTT; cdr3_aa: CASSLSSGAFF
cdr3_length: 15; clone_size: NA; j_call: TRBJ1-5; v_call: TRBV28; d_call: NA; cdr3_nt: TGTGCCAGCAGATCATTACAGGGAGGCAATCAGCCCCAGCATTTT; cdr3_aa: CASRSLQGGNQPQHF
cdr3_length: 13; clone_size: NA; j_call: TRBJ2-5; v_call: TRBV7-2; d_call: NA; cdr3_nt: TGTGCCAGCAGCTTTCAGGGTAGTGAGACCCAGTACTTC; cdr3_aa: CASSFQGSETQYF
cdr3_length: 12; clone_size: NA; j_call: TRBJ2-7; v_call: TRBV2; d_call: NA; cdr3_nt: TGTGCCAGCAGTCGTTACAGGTACGAGCAGTACTTC; cdr3_aa: CASSRYRYEQYF
cdr3_length: 11; clone_size: NA; j_call: TRBJ1-1; v_call: TRBV5-1; d_call: NA; cdr3_nt: TGCGCCAGCAGGGCGGCGGGCGAAGCTTTCTTT; cdr3_aa: CASRAAGEAFF
cdr3_length: 13; clone_size: NA; j_call: TRBJ2-7; v_call: TRBV29-1; d_call: NA; cdr3_nt: TGCAGCTACCGCGGAGGGGGCACCTACGAGCAGTACTTC; cdr3_aa: CSYRGGGTYEQYF
cdr3_length: 18; clone_size: NA; j_call: TRBJ2-1; v_call: TRBV5-4; d_call: TRBD2; cdr3_nt: TGTGCCAGCAGCCCCCCGGGGCCCAAACTAGCGGGAGGCGGTGAGCAGTTCTTC; cdr3_aa: CASSPPGPKLAGGGEQFF
cdr3_length: 15; clone_size: many; j_call: TRBJ2-7; v_call: TRBV4-3; d_call: NA; cdr3_nt: TGCGCCAGCACCCCGAGCTTGGGCAGGATCTACGAGCAGTACTTC; cdr3_aa: CASTPSLGRIYEQYF
cdr3_length: 17; clone_size: NA; j_call: TRBJ1-5; v_call: TRBV2; d_call: NA; cdr3_nt: TGTGCCAGCAGTGTATCAGGGGCCCCGCTTAGCAATCAGCCCCAGCATTTT; cdr3_aa: CASSVSGAPLSNQPQHF
cdr3_length: 15; clone_size: NA; j_call: TRBJ1-2; v_call: TRBV27; d_call: NA; cdr3_nt: TGTGCCAGCAGTCCACTCCTGTACAGGCCCTATGGCTACACCTTC; cdr3_aa: CASSPLLYRPYGYTF
cdr3_length: 13; clone_size: NA; j_call: TRBJ1-5; v_call: TRBV10-3; d_call: NA; cdr3_nt: TGTGCCATCAGTCGACAGGTCAATCAGCCCCAGCATTTT; cdr3_aa: CAISRQVNQPQHF
cdr3_length: 13; clone_size: NA; j_call: TRBJ2-2; v_call: TRBV11-2; d_call: NA; cdr3_nt: TGTGCCAGCAGCGGCTCGGAGGGCGGGGAGCTGTTTTTT; cdr3_aa: CASSGSEGGELFF
cdr3_length: 15; clone_size: NA; j_call: TRBJ2-5; v_call: TRBV2; d_call: NA; cdr3_nt: TGTGCCAGCAGTGAAGCGCGGCAGGCTGGCGAGACCCAGTACTTC; cdr3_aa: CASSEARQAGETQYF
cdr3_length: 12; clone_size: NA; j_call: TRBJ1-1; v_call: TRBV7-2; d_call: NA; cdr3_nt: TGTGCCAGCAGCTTGCGGGACACTGAAGCTTTCTTT; cdr3_aa: CASSLRDTEAFF
cdr3_length: 16; clone_size: NA; j_call: TRBJ2-1; v_call: TRBV5-6; d_call: NA; cdr3_nt: TGTGCCAGCAGCCCCAGAAGGGGGGGAACAGGGAATGAGCAGTTCTTC; cdr3_aa: CASSPRRGGTGNEQFF
cdr3_length: 19; clone_size: NA; j_call: TRBJ2-7; v_call: TRBV5-1; d_call: TRBD2; cdr3_nt: TGCGCCAGCAGCTTGATCCCCTTGCAACTAGCGGGAGGACAGCAGGGGCAGTACTTC; cdr3_aa: CASSLIPLQLAGGQQGQYF
cdr3_length: 15; clone_size: many; j_call: TRBJ2-1; v_call: TRBV7-9; d_call: TRBD1; cdr3_nt: TGTGCCAGCATGAGGGGACAGGGGCGATCCAATGAGCAGTTCTTC; cdr3_aa: CASMRGQGRSNEQFF
cdr3_length: 13; clone_size: NA; j_call: TRBJ2-3; v_call: TRBV6-5; d_call: NA; cdr3_nt: TGTGCCAGCGCTTCCCTCGCCACAGATACGCAGTATTTT; cdr3_aa: CASASLATDTQYF
cdr3_length: 13; clone_size: NA; j_call: TRBJ2-3; v_call: TRBV6-5; d_call: TRBD2; cdr3_nt: TGTGCCAGCAGTGGGGACTACACAGATACGCAGTATTTT; cdr3_aa: CASSGDYTDTQYF
cdr3_length: 12; clone_size: NA; j_call: TRBJ1-1; v_call: TRBV19; d_call: NA; cdr3_nt: TGTGCCTCACTCCAGGGAGGCACTGAAGCTTTCTTT; cdr3_aa: CASLQGGTEAFF
cdr3_length: 15; clone_size: few; j_call: TRBJ2-5; v_call: TRBV2; d_call: TRBD2; cdr3_nt: TGTGCCAGCAGTGAAAGACTAGCGGGAGAGGTGACCCAGTACTTC; cdr3_aa: CASSERLAGEVTQYF
cdr3_length: 16; clone_size: NA; j_call: TRBJ1-2; v_call: TRBV6-5; d_call: NA; cdr3_nt: TGTGCCAGCAGTTACTCGAAACAGAAACGAGGATATGGCTACACCTTC; cdr3_aa: CASSYSKQKRGYGYTF
cdr3_length: 15; clone_size: NA; j_call: TRBJ2-1; v_call: TRBV18; d_call: TRBD1; cdr3_nt: TGTGCCAGCTCACCGGACAGGGGGTCCTACAATGAGCAGTTCTTC; cdr3_aa: CASSPDRGSYNEQFF